This T cell receptor (beta chain) was sequenced in a study of human T cells and chemical hapten exposure. This clonotype was counted ten times or more. V was trimmed by 4 bases and J by 4 bases, leaving 16 bases between them. Germline assignment: CDR1 MNHNY and CDR2 SVGAGI (reference sequence). CDR3 length: 16 amino acids. Described time point: pre-sensitization, week 0. Treatment given: therapeutic diphenylcyclopropenone sensitization with weekly scalp DPC. Whole blood that had not been fractionated was the source of extracted total RNA. People who gave samples had alopecia, were 18 to 70 years old, and were suitable for DPC. TCRdb recomputed calls from the RACE reads with MiXCR, one row per CDR3 protein. Among tens of thousands of distinct CDR3 sequences listed, approximately 12% were seen once.

The chain joins TRBV6-6 to TRBJ1-4; D is possibly TRBD1 (5 bases). Sequenced material: whole blood, taken in connection with sensitization to the hapten diphenylcyclopropenone (DPC). This TCR derives from a woman aged 40 to 55 with alopecia areata. Some clones in this sample may be carry-over from other donors' samples. CDR3 bases: TGTGCCAGCAGTTCTCCCCCGGGACTCCTTAATGAAAAACTGTTTTTT. Translating it yields CASSSPPGLLNEKLFF.